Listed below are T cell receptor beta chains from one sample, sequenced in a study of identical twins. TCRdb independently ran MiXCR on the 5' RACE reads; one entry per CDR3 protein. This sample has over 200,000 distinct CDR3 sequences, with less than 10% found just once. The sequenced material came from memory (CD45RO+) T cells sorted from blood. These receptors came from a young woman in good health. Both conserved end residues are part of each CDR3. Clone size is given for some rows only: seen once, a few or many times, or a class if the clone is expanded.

cdr3_aa: CSARDPGGAQETQYF
cdr3_length: 15
v_call: TRBV20-1
clone_size: few
j_call: TRBJ2-5

cdr3_aa: CASSQDLMNTEAFF
cdr3_length: 14
v_call: TRBV14
clone_size: few
j_call: TRBJ1-1

cdr3_aa: CASSLHGGANTDTQYF
cdr3_length: 16
v_call: TRBV7-6
clone_size: once
j_call: TRBJ2-3

cdr3_aa: CASSVDGTAAYEQYF
cdr3_length: 15
v_call: TRBV9
clone_size: -
j_call: TRBJ2-7

cdr3_aa: CSAPISGLAVSSYNEQFF
cdr3_length: 18
v_call: TRBV20-1
clone_size: -
j_call: TRBJ2-1

cdr3_aa: CAWNGDGYTEAFF
cdr3_length: 13
v_call: TRBV30
clone_size: few
j_call: TRBJ1-1

cdr3_aa: CASSHGQGSYF
cdr3_length: 11
v_call: TRBV3-1
clone_size: few
j_call: TRBJ2-7

cdr3_aa: CASSVRLGDTQYF
cdr3_length: 13
v_call: TRBV7-7
clone_size: few
j_call: TRBJ2-3

cdr3_aa: CASSLYTTMPKNIQYF
cdr3_length: 16
v_call: TRBV18
clone_size: many
j_call: TRBJ2-4

cdr3_aa: CSVARLAGTDTQYF
cdr3_length: 14
v_call: TRBV29-1
clone_size: -
j_call: TRBJ2-3

cdr3_aa: CASSQGSSGSQFF
cdr3_length: 13
v_call: TRBV14
clone_size: -
j_call: TRBJ2-1

cdr3_aa: CASSPGTASSNYGYTF
cdr3_length: 16
v_call: TRBV5-1
clone_size: few
j_call: TRBJ1-2

cdr3_aa: CCARPPFSGSGPHEQFF
cdr3_length: 17
v_call: TRBV20-1
clone_size: -
j_call: TRBJ2-1

cdr3_aa: CSVTGPKVEGYTF
cdr3_length: 13
v_call: TRBV29-1
clone_size: many
j_call: TRBJ1-2

cdr3_aa: CASSQGGSRDEQFF
cdr3_length: 14
v_call: TRBV3-1
clone_size: -
j_call: TRBJ2-1

cdr3_aa: CASSSGGPNTEAFF
cdr3_length: 14
v_call: TRBV27
clone_size: -
j_call: TRBJ1-1

cdr3_aa: CASSYLPGAENEQFF
cdr3_length: 15
v_call: TRBV6-2/TRBV6-3
clone_size: few
j_call: TRBJ2-1

cdr3_aa: CASSTYRQGSGNTIYF
cdr3_length: 16
v_call: TRBV6-5
clone_size: few
j_call: TRBJ1-3

cdr3_aa: CASIYGTGNYGYTF
cdr3_length: 14
v_call: TRBV2
clone_size: -
j_call: TRBJ1-2

cdr3_aa: CASSLARSEYEQYF
cdr3_length: 14
v_call: TRBV5-1
clone_size: many
j_call: TRBJ2-7

cdr3_aa: CASSDYSLGPRDYGYTF
cdr3_length: 17
v_call: TRBV25-1
clone_size: many
j_call: TRBJ1-2

cdr3_aa: CASSLIGGLADYNEQFF
cdr3_length: 17
v_call: TRBV7-9
clone_size: many
j_call: TRBJ2-1

cdr3_aa: CATSPGQAHYEQYF
cdr3_length: 14
v_call: TRBV15
clone_size: -
j_call: TRBJ2-7

cdr3_aa: CSARGGTAYGYTF
cdr3_length: 13
v_call: TRBV20-1
clone_size: few
j_call: TRBJ1-2

cdr3_aa: CSASDPGRGNEQFF
cdr3_length: 14
v_call: TRBV20-1
clone_size: many
j_call: TRBJ2-1

cdr3_aa: CASGNEIRRYF
cdr3_length: 11
v_call: TRBV2
clone_size: few
j_call: TRBJ2-4

cdr3_aa: CASRASGVYEQYF
cdr3_length: 13
v_call: TRBV6-1
clone_size: -
j_call: TRBJ2-7

cdr3_aa: CASSPGIAAYNEQFF
cdr3_length: 15
v_call: TRBV6-1
clone_size: few
j_call: TRBJ2-1

cdr3_aa: CAIRGQGNEKLFF
cdr3_length: 13
v_call: TRBV10-3
clone_size: few
j_call: TRBJ1-4

cdr3_aa: CASSNTGPLDEQYF
cdr3_length: 14
v_call: TRBV10-2
clone_size: -
j_call: TRBJ2-7

cdr3_aa: CASSQEPASTDTQYF
cdr3_length: 15
v_call: TRBV4-2
clone_size: few
j_call: TRBJ2-3

cdr3_aa: CSAISMGQGGTEAFF
cdr3_length: 15
v_call: TRBV20-1
clone_size: -
j_call: TRBJ1-1

cdr3_aa: CASASQAQPQHF
cdr3_length: 12
v_call: TRBV12-3/TRBV12-4
clone_size: few
j_call: TRBJ1-5

cdr3_aa: CASSLWAGGAYGYTF
cdr3_length: 15
v_call: TRBV12-3/TRBV12-4
clone_size: few
j_call: TRBJ1-2

cdr3_aa: CASSHRDSPLHF
cdr3_length: 12
v_call: TRBV18
clone_size: -
j_call: TRBJ1-6

cdr3_aa: CSARLGWVGRDTEAFF
cdr3_length: 16
v_call: TRBV20-1
clone_size: -
j_call: TRBJ1-1

cdr3_aa: CASSRTGEGNQPQHF
cdr3_length: 15
v_call: TRBV6-1
clone_size: many
j_call: TRBJ1-5

cdr3_aa: CASTLGITRDYIEQFF
cdr3_length: 16
v_call: TRBV12-3/TRBV12-4
clone_size: few
j_call: TRBJ2-1

cdr3_aa: CAWSPRGPYEQYF
cdr3_length: 13
v_call: TRBV30
clone_size: few
j_call: TRBJ2-7

cdr3_aa: CASSRGTRGSNYGYTF
cdr3_length: 16
v_call: TRBV7-3
clone_size: few
j_call: TRBJ1-2

cdr3_aa: CASSWLSGDEQYF
cdr3_length: 13
v_call: TRBV11-2
clone_size: few
j_call: TRBJ2-7

cdr3_aa: CASSQDRDRGPGVHF
cdr3_length: 15
v_call: TRBV4-2
clone_size: many
j_call: TRBJ1-6

cdr3_aa: CASSVGTSTEQFF
cdr3_length: 13
v_call: TRBV9
clone_size: few
j_call: TRBJ2-1

cdr3_aa: CASSVGGRTEAFF
cdr3_length: 13
v_call: TRBV2
clone_size: few
j_call: TRBJ1-1

cdr3_aa: CAWSVRSDHEQFF
cdr3_length: 13
v_call: TRBV30
clone_size: few
j_call: TRBJ2-1

cdr3_aa: CSARDRGAGYGYTF
cdr3_length: 14
v_call: TRBV20-1
clone_size: -
j_call: TRBJ1-2

cdr3_aa: CASSEGRGRNYGYTF
cdr3_length: 15
v_call: TRBV6-1
clone_size: -
j_call: TRBJ1-2

cdr3_aa: CAIGPSREGGTDTQYF
cdr3_length: 16
v_call: TRBV10-3
clone_size: -
j_call: TRBJ2-3

cdr3_aa: CASRRTGNGNTIYF
cdr3_length: 14
v_call: TRBV2
clone_size: -
j_call: TRBJ1-3

cdr3_aa: CSRTSPSYEQYF
cdr3_length: 12
v_call: TRBV20-1
clone_size: -
j_call: TRBJ2-7

cdr3_aa: CASSFWDSPNQPQHF
cdr3_length: 15
v_call: TRBV5-6
clone_size: -
j_call: TRBJ1-5

cdr3_aa: CSAPTSGYSSYNEQFF
cdr3_length: 16
v_call: TRBV20-1
clone_size: few
j_call: TRBJ2-1

cdr3_aa: CSAEGTSGDTEQFF
cdr3_length: 14
v_call: TRBV20-1
clone_size: -
j_call: TRBJ2-1

cdr3_aa: CASSPNWGNYGYTF
cdr3_length: 14
v_call: TRBV14
clone_size: -
j_call: TRBJ1-2

cdr3_aa: CASSPGTSGSYEQFF
cdr3_length: 15
v_call: TRBV7-9
clone_size: many
j_call: TRBJ2-1

cdr3_aa: CASSLFGLAGSYEQYF
cdr3_length: 16
v_call: TRBV28
clone_size: -
j_call: TRBJ2-7

cdr3_aa: CASTSGDRGWVEQYF
cdr3_length: 15
v_call: TRBV2
clone_size: -
j_call: TRBJ2-7

cdr3_aa: CASGEGETQYF
cdr3_length: 11
v_call: TRBV14
clone_size: many
j_call: TRBJ2-5

cdr3_aa: CASSPLLRVTDTQYF
cdr3_length: 15
v_call: TRBV18
clone_size: -
j_call: TRBJ2-3